These 30 T cell receptor beta chains originate from one sample sequenced in a study of regulatory T cells in long-lasting Graves disease. In building TCR beta libraries, iRepertoire HTBI primers were used together with Arm-PCR of CDR3 regions. TCRdb passed the multiplex PCR reads through MiXCR, listing each CDR3 protein once. The sample lists roughly 560,000 distinct CDR3 sequences, 15% to 20% occurring once. Time point described: newly diagnosed GD, antithyroid drugs for less than 3 months. The TCR library was made from RNA that had been extracted from PBMCs in TRIzol. This same sample was also taken into another study, of T cells in Graves' hyperthyroidism and ophthalmopathy.

The sequenced sample was peripheral blood mononuclear cells (PBMCs), obtained at new diagnosis, from a patient treated with antithyroid drugs. Receptor source: a woman aged 35-65 years with Graves disease.

Note on this clonotype: This sequence may be a read error, since a much larger clone differs from it by one base. The chain combines TRBV7-8 with TRBJ2-1; TRBD2 matches 8 bases. The CDR3 contains 16 residues. Germline values: CDR1 SGHVS, CDR2 FQNEAQ. Here the CDR3 DNA reads TGTGCCAGCAGCTTGACCCCCGGGACGGGGGGGAATGGGCAGTTCTTC. Translation gives CASSLTPGTGGNGQFF.

This chain joins TRBV12-3 or TRBV12-4 and TRBJ1-4; D not resolved. The CDR3 sequence is 13 residues long. V was clipped by 6 bases and J by 0 bases, with 5 bases between them. CDR3 amino acids: CASSIPTNEKLFF. The CDR3 region has the DNA TGTGCCAGCAGCATCCCAACTAATGAAAAACTGTTTTTT.

The chain couples TRBV2 to TRBJ2-7, with D maybe TRBD1 (5 bases). The V end lost 6 bases, the J end lost 3 bases, and 15 bases lay between the germline ends. This CDR3 is 14 amino acids long. The germline gives CDR1 SNHLY, CDR2 FYNNEI. CDR3 coding DNA: TGTGCCAGCAGCGCAGACAGAGGATACTACGAGCAGTACTTC. Amino acid sequence: CASSADRGYYEQYF.

Comment on this clonotype: Given a much more abundant clone one base away, this may be a read error. J is TRBJ2-5 and V is TRBV27; D may correspond to TRBD1 or TRBD2 (5 bases each). The closer fit of TRBJ2-1 to the DNA end suggests the J call may be wrong. The V gene's germline CDR1 is MNHEY and CDR2 SMNVEV (reference sequence). CDR3 length: 15 amino acids. CDR3 nucleotides: TGTGCCAGCAGTTGGACGGGACGAGCTTGGAGTGAGCAGTTCTTC. It translates to CASSWTGRAWSEQFF.

This clonotype was counted a few times. The chain links TRBV11-3 to TRBJ2-5, with D unclear. The CDR3 runs to 14 residues. In germline, CDR1 is SGHNT, CDR2 YENEEA. V was cut by 0 bases and J by 2 bases, with 7 bases left in between. For the CDR3, the DNA is TGTGCCAGCAGCTTAGAGATGATACAAGAGACCCAGTACTTC. It encodes CASSLEMIQETQYF. Together with reference TRBV11-3 and TRBJ2-5, the CDR3 gives the full variable domain: EAGVVQSPRYKIIEKKQPVAFWCNPISGHNTLYWYLQNLGQGPELLIRYENEEAVDDSQLPKDRFSAERLKGVDSTLKIQPAELGDSAVYLCASSLEMIQETQYFGPGTRLLVL.

This clonotype was observed at least ten times. The chain couples TRBV7-8 to TRBJ1-5; D is ambiguous. Trimming took 1 base from V and 4 from J, leaving 11 bases between them. Germline assignment: CDR1 SGHVS and CDR2 FQNEAQ. This CDR3 is 15 amino acids long. CDR3 region: CASSLGRPPNQPQHF. The CDR3 DNA sequence: TGTGCCAGCAGCTTAGGGCGGCCACCGAATCAGCCCCAGCATTTT.

This chain uses TRBV9 with TRBJ2-1, with 10 bases aligning to TRBD2. The germline V gene has CDR1 SGDLS and CDR2 YYNGEE. CDR3 length: 16 residues. The V segment lost 3 bases and the J segment 1 base; nucleotides outside the gene matches: 4. CDR3 loop: CASSASGGNSYNEQFF. CDR3 DNA: TGTGCCAGCAGCGCTAGCGGGGGCAATTCCTACAATGAGCAGTTCTTC.

The chain links TRBV28 to TRBJ2-7; D is unclear. CDR3 length: 13 amino acids. V was clipped by 3 bases and J by 7 bases, with 13 bases between them. In germline, CDR1 is MDHEN, CDR2 SYDVKM. The CDR3 here is CASSFSVPREQYF. Here the CDR3 DNA reads TGTGCCAGCAGTTTTTCAGTCCCGAGAGAGCAGTACTTC.

For this clonotype: The CDR3 does not end in the conserved phenylalanine or tryptophan, so this is likely a read error. This sequence joins TRBV3-1 and TRBJ1-1, with TRBD1 as a possible D gene (5 bases). V was clipped by 1 base and J by 1 base, with 7 bases between them. CDR3 length: 14 amino acids. Germline V gene lookup returns CDR1 LGHDT and CDR2 YNNKEL (reference sequence). The CDR3 loop is CASSQGGANTEAFL. In nucleotides, the CDR3 is TGTGCCAGCAGCCAAGGGGGCGCGAACACTGAAGCTTTCCTT.

This clonotype has at least ten counts. V and J are TRBV6-1 and TRBJ2-7, with 7 bases matching TRBD1. The V gene's germline CDR1 is MNHNS and CDR2 SASEGT. This CDR3 has 17 amino acids. The V segment lost 5 bases and the J segment 2 bases; nucleotides outside the gene matches: 15. The CDR3 DNA follows: TGTGCCAGCAGTCTAACCCCAAGGGGGCGAGAAACCTACGAGCAGTACTTC. It translates to CASSLTPRGRETYEQYF.

The genes are TRBV12-3 or TRBV12-4 and TRBJ2-5; D unclear. V lost 6 bases to trimming and J lost 4 bases, with 12 bases between them. The CDR3 length is 13 residues. The CDR3 region is CASRSAARETQYF. CDR3 sequence (DNA): TGTGCCAGCAGGTCGGCAGCGAGAGAGACCCAGTACTTC.

This chain connects TRBV28 to TRBJ2-1; the D gene is possibly TRBD2 (6 bases). CDR3 length equals 14 residues. CDR1 and CDR2 (germline): MDHEN, SYDVKM. Trimming took 0 bases from V and 7 from J, leaving 10 bases between them. CDR3 nucleotide sequence: TGTGCCAGCAGTTTATGGGATGCGGGAAATGAGCAGTTCTTC. Amino acid sequence: CASSLWDAGNEQFF.

This clonotype has ten or more counts. The chain uses TRBV3-1 and TRBJ1-3; D gene uncertain. CDR1 and CDR2 from the germline V gene are LGHDT and YNNKEL (reference sequence). The V end was cut by 5 bases, the J end by 4 bases, with 9 bases between. This CDR3 region has 13 residues. In DNA, the CDR3 is TGTGCCAGCAGCTCGATGATCGGAAACACCATATATTTT. The encoded protein is CASSSMIGNTIYF. Filled out from reference TRBV3-1 and TRBJ1-3, the complete variable domain reads DTAVSQTPKYLVTQMGNDKSIKCEQNLGHDTMYWYKQDSKKFLKIMFSYNNKELIINETVPNRFSPKSPDKAHLNLHINSLELGDSAVYFCASSSMIGNTIYFGEGSWLTVV.

This clonotype has a handful of counts. The chain uses TRBV6-1 and TRBJ1-2, with D possibly TRBD1 on 6 matching bases. CDR1 and CDR2 (germline): MNHNS, SASEGT. This CDR3 comprises 15 residues. V was pared by 0 bases and J by 5 bases, with 13 bases between. CDR3 DNA sequence: TGTGCCAGCAGTGAAGCGCTGGGGGGCACTTATGGCTACACCTTC. Translation gives CASSEALGGTYGYTF.

The chain carries TRBV12-3 or TRBV12-4 and TRBJ2-3, with 7 bases identical to TRBD2. Germline trimming cut 6 bases from V and 4 bases from J; bases unmatched to any gene: 10. The CDR3 consists of 15 residues. CDR3 sequence reads: CASSGQSTSSDTQYF. The CDR3 region has the DNA TGTGCCAGCAGCGGGCAGTCGACTAGCTCAGATACGCAGTATTTT.

The chain uses TRBV5-5 and TRBJ2-7; TRBD1 agrees at 7 bases. Germline assignment: CDR1 SGHKS and CDR2 YYEKEE (reference sequence). V was clipped by 3 bases and J by 2 bases; unmatched bases: 8. The CDR3 runs 15 residues. CDR3 in amino acids: CASSWGQMGPYEQYF. CDR3 in DNA: TGTGCCAGCAGCTGGGGACAGATGGGTCCCTACGAGCAGTACTTC.

The chain combines TRBV6-1 with TRBJ2-3, with TRBD1 matching 9 bases. The trim removed 10 bases at V and 5 bases at J, leaving 13 bases unmatched. The CDR3 contains 15 residues. The germline V gene encodes CDR1 MNHNS and CDR2 SASEGT. The DNA for the CDR3 is TGTGCCATCGAGGGTGGACAGGGGTATAGAGATACGCAGTATTTT. This encodes CAIEGGQGYRDTQYF.

The chain joins TRBV6-5 to TRBJ1-5; tentatively, D is TRBD1 (5 bases). This CDR3 region has 20 residues. Germline CDR1 MNHEY, CDR2 SVGAGI. V was clipped by 2 bases and J by 0 bases, with 23 bases between them. CDR3 in DNA: TGTGCCAGCAGTTACCCGGAGCTAGGTCCCAGGGATTATAGCAATCAGCCCCAGCATTTT. As protein: CASSYPELGPRDYSNQPQHF.

This clonotype showed up many times. This sequence joins TRBV12-3 or TRBV12-4 and TRBJ2-7; D is ambiguous. The CDR3 covers 13 residues. Trimming pared 6 bases from V and 4 bases from J, leaving 13 bases between. The CDR3 loop is CASSSGDNYEQYF. CDR3 sequence (DNA): TGTGCCAGCAGCTCTGGGGATAATTACGAGCAGTACTTC.

This clonotype has at least ten counts. The chain employs TRBV11-2 and TRBJ2-1; no firm D call. CDR1 SGHAT and CDR2 FQNNGV come from the germline V gene. The CDR3 loop spans 12 amino acids. V lost 6 bases and J lost 6, with 9 bases in between. DNA for the CDR3: TGTGCCAGCAGGCTCCTCTCCAATGAGCAGTTCTTC. Translated, it gives CASRLLSNEQFF.

The chain combines TRBV11-2 with TRBJ1-2; D remains ambiguous. CDR1 and CDR2 (germline): SGHAT, FQNNGV. The V end was cut by 0 bases, the J end by 8 bases, with 19 bases between. The CDR3 runs to 16 residues. The CDR3 loop reads CASSLEPPDTRYGYTF. The CDR3 DNA reads TGTGCCAGCAGCTTAGAACCGCCTGACACCCGGTACGGCTACACCTTC.

This clonotype occurred a few times. V and J are TRBV7-6 and TRBJ2-5, with D perhaps matching TRBD2 (6 bases). The ends were cut back, 3 bases at V and 2 bases at J, with 10 bases in the middle. CDR3 length: 14 amino acids. CDR1 is SGHVS, CDR2 FNYEAQ, per germline. CDR3 coding DNA: TGTGCCAGCAGCTTTGGCGGGACGCAAGAGACCCAGTACTTC. Translating gives CASSFGGTQETQYF.

With regard to this clonotype: This clone may be a read error of a much larger clone one base away. This chain joins TRBV12-3 or TRBV12-4 and TRBJ2-1, with TRBD2 matching over 9 bases. This CDR3 region has 16 residues. CDR3 protein: CASSLAGTSSGNEQLF. The CDR3 DNA follows: TGTGCCAGCAGTTTAGCAGGGACTAGCTCAGGTAATGAGCAGCTCTTC.

The rearrangement joins TRBV24-1 to TRBJ1-1; unclear D gene. CDR3 size: 12 residues. V was trimmed by 3 bases and J by 4 bases, leaving 5 bases between them. Per the germline V gene, CDR1 is KGHDR and CDR2 is SFDVKD. Written as DNA, the CDR3 is TGTGCCACCAGTGATGGGATCACTGAAGCTTTCTTT. This encodes CATSDGITEAFF.

This clonotype was seen a few times. The CDR3 DNA is TGTGCCATCAGTGTTCCGGGGGACAGCTATGGCTACACCTTC. Protein sequence: CAISVPGDSYGYTF. The chain employs TRBV10-3 and TRBJ1-2, with 7 bases fitting TRBD1. Germline CDR1 ENHRY, CDR2 SYGVKD. The CDR3 totals 14 residues. J lost 4 bases, V lost 4 bases, and 6 bases had no gene match.

Turning to this clonotype: A much larger clone differs from this one at a single base, so this may be a read error. V and J are TRBV11-3 and TRBJ2-5, with D tentatively TRBD2 (6 bases). Trimming cost V 5 bases and J 4 bases, with 14 bases left between them. Germline-derived CDR1 and CDR2 are SGHNT and YENEEA. The CDR3 has 14 residues. The CDR3 DNA follows: TGTGCCAGCAGCGGGACTCCTGTCCGAGAGACCCAGTACTTC. Translation gives CASSGTPVRETQYF.

The chain employs TRBV3-1 and TRBJ2-3; D may be TRBD2 (5 bases). With 1 base removed from V and 2 bases from J, the gap between germline ends came to 10 bases. CDR3 size: 15 residues. The germline V gene has CDR1 LGHDT and CDR2 YNNKEL (reference sequence). The CDR3 loop reads CASSQGELFTDTQYF. CDR3 DNA: TGTGCCAGCAGCCAAGGGGAGCTATTCACAGATACGCAGTATTTT.

This clonotype was seen more than once but under ten times. This rearrangement joins TRBV13 to TRBJ2-1; D possibly uses TRBD1 or TRBD2 (5 bases each). V was shortened by 1 base and J by 5 bases, with 12 bases between the two germline ends. The CDR3 is 15 amino acids. Germline V gene sequence: CDR1 PRHDT, CDR2 FYEKMQ (reference sequence). Written as DNA, the CDR3 is TGTGCCAGCAGCTTAGAAGGGAGCAGGGACAATGAGCAGTTCTTC. It yields the protein CASSLEGSRDNEQFF. Variable domain in full (rest from reference TRBV13 and TRBJ2-1): AAGVIQSPRHLIKEKRETATLKCYPIPRHDTVYWYQQGPGQDPQFLISFYEKMQSDKGSIPDRFSAQQFSDYHSELNMSSLELGDSALYFCASSLEGSRDNEQFFGPGTRLTVL.

Comment on this clonotype: This may come from a read error, since a much larger clone is one base off. The V gene is TRBV5-1, the J gene TRBJ2-3; TRBD1 matches at 8 bases. Trimming cost V 4 bases and J 4 bases; bases outside gene matches: 5. Germline loops: CDR1 SGHRS, CDR2 YFSETQ. The CDR3 totals 14 residues. The DNA of the CDR3 is TGCGCCAGCAGCCCTCAGGGGGCCGCAGATACGCAGTATTTT. Translation: CASSPQGAADTQYF. The full variable domain, in which reference TRBV5-1 and TRBJ2-3 provide the parts outside the CDR3, is KAGVTQTPRYLIKTRGQQVTLSCSPISGHRSVSWYQQTPGQGLQFLFEYFSETQRNKGNFPGRFSGRQFSNSRSEMNVSTLELGDSALYLCASSPQGAADTQYFGPGTRLTVL.

Only a few counts were recorded for this clonotype. This may come from a read error, since a much larger clone is one base off. This chain uses TRBV28 with TRBJ2-3; D possibly corresponds to TRBD1 (5 bases). Germline V gene lookup returns CDR1 MDHEN and CDR2 SYDVKM. The CDR3 totals 15 residues. V was clipped by 2 bases and J by 7 bases, with 16 bases between them. CDR3 protein: CASSLAGIRANTQYF. The CDR3 DNA is TGTGCCAGCAGTTTAGCAGGGATTCGTGCAAATACGCAGTATTTT.